This is a list of T cell receptor beta chains from one sample in a study of Graves' ophthalmopathy and Graves' hyperthyroidism. Using its own MiXCR run on the multiplex PCR reads, TCRdb lists one record per CDR3 protein. The sample contains 600,000 to 950,000 distinct CDR3 sequences, roughly 40% of which appear only once. The sequenced sample was peripheral blood. The source is an adult man with Graves' ophthalmopathy. The CDR3 runs from the conserved cysteine through the conserved F or W. A D gene is named only where the DNA matches it firmly. The size of a clone is reported for some rows only, either as once, few or many, or as a class for expanded clones.

d_call | clone_size | j_call | v_call | cdr3_nt | cdr3_aa
. | . | TRBJ2-2 | TRBV7-9 | TGTGCCAGCAGCCCGACCGGGCTAGCCTTGGACACCGGGGAGCTGTTTTTT | CASSPTGLALDTGELFF
. | many | TRBJ1-2 | TRBV2 | TGTGCCAGCAGGGACGGCCACTATGGCTACACCTTC | CASRDGHYGYTF
. | . | TRBJ2-6 | TRBV12-3/TRBV12-4 | TGTGCCAGCAGTTATCAAGCTGCGGGGCCGGAAACTGGGGCCAACGTCCTGACTTTC | CASSYQAAGPETGANVLTF
. | once | TRBJ1-1 | TRBV7-2 | TGTGCCAGCAGCTTGTCCGGCAGAATGAACACTGAAGCTTTCTTT | CASSLSGRMNTEAFF
. | . | TRBJ1-1 | TRBV29-1 | TGCAGCGTTGAAGGAGGTTTTTACACTGAAGCTTTCTTT | CSVEGGFYTEAFF
. | . | TRBJ1-5 | TRBV20-1 | TGCAGTGCTACCGAAAAGTCAGATCAGCCCCAGCATTTT | CSATEKSDQPQHF
TRBD2 | . | TRBJ2-5 | TRBV10-3 | TGTGCCATCAGTGAACGAGCGGGGGTAGTGGAGACCCAGTACTTC | CAISERAGVVETQYF
. | once | TRBJ2-7 | TRBV7-9 | TGTGCCAGCAGTGAGTCCGACAGGACCTACGAGCAGTACTTC | CASSESDRTYEQYF
. | many | TRBJ1-1 | TRBV29-1 | TGCAGCGTCCGCTCCCAGGGGAGCATGAACACTGAAGCTTTCTTT | CSVRSQGSMNTEAFF
TRBD1 | few | TRBJ1-2 | TRBV7-9 | TGTGCCAGCAGCTGGGGGACAGGGGGCATCGGTGGCTACACCTTC | CASSWGTGGIGGYTF
. | few | TRBJ2-5 | TRBV7-8 | TGTGCCAGCAGCCCCGGCGGGACGACGGCAGAGACCCAGTACTTC | CASSPGGTTAETQYF
TRBD2 | . | TRBJ2-5 | TRBV24-1 | TGTGCCAGCAGTTTATCTCCCGGGGAGGGCCGACAAGAGACCCAGTACTTC | CASSLSPGEGRQETQYF
. | . | TRBJ2-7 | TRBV19 | TGTGCCAGCGGATACCCTCCACCCAGTAGTCCGTACGAGCAGTACTTC | CASGYPPPSSPYEQYF
TRBD1 | . | TRBJ1-5 | TRBV7-8 | TGTGCCAGCAGCGCGGGACAGGCGAGCAATCAGCCCCAGCATTTT | CASSAGQASNQPQHF
. | . | TRBJ2-2 | TRBV29-1 | TGCAGCGTCGCAGTAATTTCCACCAGGGAGCTGTTTTTT | CSVAVISTRELFF
TRBD2 | . | TRBJ2-7 | TRBV20-1 | TGCAGTGCTAGAGATTGGCTAGCGGGGGTGGGCGAGCAGTACTTC | CSARDWLAGVGEQYF
TRBD1 | many | TRBJ1-2 | TRBV7-9 | TGTGCCAGCAGCTTAGAAGGGGGCGCCTATGGCTACACCTTC | CASSLEGGAYGYTF
. | many | TRBJ2-7 | TRBV25-1 | TGTGCCAGCAGTCCCGGGACGCTCTGGCAGTACTTC | CASSPGTLWQYF
TRBD2 | . | TRBJ2-7 | TRBV20-1 | TGCAGTGCTAGAGGGGAGCTAGCGGGAGTATACGAGCAGTACTTC | CSARGELAGVYEQYF
. | many | TRBJ2-7 | TRBV7-6 | TGTGCCAGCAGCCCACTGTTGGACAGCACCTACGAGCAGTACTTC | CASSPLLDSTYEQYF
TRBD1 | . | TRBJ2-7 | TRBV29-1 | TGCAGCGTCCGGGACAGGGGGAGAGAGCAGTACTTC | CSVRDRGREQYF
. | once | TRBJ1-2 | TRBV29-1 | TGCAGCGGGAGGACAGCCAAGGAGTACTATGGCTACACCTTC | CSGRTAKEYYGYTF
. | few | TRBJ1-2 | TRBV9 | TGTGCCAGCAGCGACGTCGGGACTTACACTAACTATGGCTACACCTTC | CASSDVGTYTNYGYTF
. | many | TRBJ1-2 | TRBV2 | TGTGCCAGCAGTGATTTCGTGGGCTATGGCTACACCTTC | CASSDFVGYGYTF
TRBD2 | . | TRBJ2-5 | TRBV20-1 | TGCAGTGCTAGGGTACCCGGACTAGCGGAGACCCAGTACTTC | CSARVPGLAETQYF